The 21 T cell receptor beta chains below were found in one sample sequenced in a study of blood T cell repertoires in COVID-19. The data were produced by immunoSEQ multiplex PCR, yet TCRdb's version contains in-frame clones alone and is incomplete. The data show about 150,000 clones, around 85% seen once. The sequenced sample consisted of peripheral blood. Receptors originate from a man in his 60s with COVID-19, enrolled during active disease.

This clone was seen more than once but under ten times. CDR3 region: CASSLLSTGGVYEQYF. DNA for the CDR3: TGTGCCAGCTCACTGCTCTCGACAGGGGGAGTCTACGAGCAGTACTTC. The rearrangement uses TRBV18 and TRBJ2-7, with 9 bases lining up with TRBD1. The CDR3 spans 16 residues. The ends lost 4 bases at V and 3 bases at J; junction bases unmatched: 10. Germline CDR1 is KGHSH and CDR2 is LQKENI.

The chain is built from TRBV5-4 and TRBJ1-6, with TRBD1 identical over 9 bases. V gave up 0 bases and J gave up 10 bases; unmatched junction bases: 8. The CDR3 contains 16 residues. Germline CDR1 is SGHNT and CDR2 is YYREEE (reference sequence). The CDR3 reads CASSLDRGQLASPLHF. The CDR3 DNA reads TGTGCCAGCAGCTTGGACAGGGGGCAGTTGGCCTCACCCCTCCACTTT.

This clone occurred once. This chain joins TRBV30 and TRBJ1-1, with a tentative D call TRBD1 (6 bases). This CDR3 is 13 amino acids long. Germline lookup yields CDR1 GTSNPN and CDR2 SVGIG (reference sequence). V shed 2 bases and J shed 5 bases, with 12 bases lying between them. CDR3 bases: TGTGCCTGGAGTAGTTCAGGGGTTACTGAAGCTTTCTTT. Translated, it gives CAWSSSGVTEAFF.

The rearrangement joins TRBV7-9 to TRBJ2-7; no definite D call. This CDR3 contains 14 residues. Germline V gives CDR1 SEHNR, CDR2 FQNEAQ (reference sequence). Deletions cut 5 bases from V and 6 bases from J, with 17 bases between. The CDR3 nucleotides are TGTGCCAGCAGCCGCCCGGGTATTTACTCCGAGCAGTACTTC. It specifies CASSRPGIYSEQYF.

There are a few counts of this clone. Within the sample, other DNA sequences also encode this same CDR3. The chain is built from TRBV6-5 and TRBJ1-3; no definite D call. CDR1 MNHEY and CDR2 SVGAGI come from the germline V gene. V was shortened by 6 bases and J by 4 bases, with 13 bases between the two germline ends. The CDR3 is made up of 14 amino acids. CDR3 DNA: TGTGCCAGCAGGAAACAGTACCAGGGAAACACCATATATTTT. This encodes CASRKQYQGNTIYF.

The V call is TRBV7-9, the J call TRBJ2-5; tentative D call: TRBD2 (7 bases). The germline V gene has CDR1 SEHNR and CDR2 FQNEAQ (reference sequence). V was clipped by 8 bases and J by 5 bases, with 18 bases between them. CDR3 length equals 14 residues. CDR3: CASWEGGFRETQYF. CDR3 nucleotides: TGTGCCAGCTGGGAGGGGGGCTTCAGGGAGACCCAGTACTTC. The full variable domain, completed using reference TRBV7-9 and TRBJ2-5, is DTGVSQNPRHKITKRGQNVTFRCDPISEHNRLYWYRQTLGQGPEFLTYFQNEAQLEKSRLLSDRFSAERPKGSFSTLEIQRTEQGDSAMYLCASWEGGFRETQYFGPGTRLLVL.

This chain links TRBV5-1 with TRBJ2-1; perhaps TRBD1 as D (6 bases). Trimming removed 3 bases at V and 2 bases at J, with 12 bases between. The CDR3 consists of 15 residues. The germline V gene has CDR1 SGHRS and CDR2 YFSETQ. The CDR3 is CASSSTGNPYNEQFF. In DNA form, the CDR3 reads TGCGCCAGCAGCTCAACAGGGAACCCCTACAATGAGCAGTTCTTC.

The chain employs TRBV7-8 and TRBJ2-2; 7 bases agree with TRBD1. With 5 bases clipped from V and 6 bases from J, the junction kept 3 bases outside the gene matches. CDR1 and CDR2 from the germline V gene are SGHVS and FQNEAQ. The CDR3 spans 13 residues. The CDR3 DNA is TGTGCCAGCAGCCTCACAGGGGCCGGGGAGCTGTTTTTT. Residues: CASSLTGAGELFF.

A single count supports this clone. CDR3 residues: CASGRGVPQETQYF. DNA for the CDR3: TGTGCCAGCGGCCGGGGAGTCCCTCAAGAGACCCAGTACTTC. This sequence joins TRBV6-5 and TRBJ2-5, with D possibly TRBD2 on 5 matching bases. Germline values: CDR1 MNHEY, CDR2 SVGAGI. This CDR3 has 14 residues. With 8 bases removed from V and 2 bases from J, the gap between germline ends came to 15 bases.

The V and J genes are TRBV7-8 and TRBJ1-2, with TRBD1 matching 7 bases. The V and J ends lost 5 bases and 4 bases, in that order; junction bases with no gene match: 10. CDR1 is SGHVS, CDR2 FQNEAQ, per germline. The CDR3 has 15 residues. As DNA, the CDR3 is TGTGCCAGCAGCGAGCGGACAGGAGCGGGCTATGGCTACACCTTC. This codes for CASSERTGAGYGYTF.

CDR3 sequence: CASSTRTAITYEQYF. CDR3 DNA: TGTGCCAGCAGTACCCGGACAGCGATAACCTACGAGCAGTACTTC. The chain uses TRBV27 and TRBJ2-7, with a weak D call TRBD1 (6 bases). The CDR3 contains 15 residues. The V end lost 5 bases, the J end lost 2 bases, and 16 bases lay between the germline ends. Germline CDR1 reads MNHEY; CDR2 reads SMNVEV (reference sequence).

This chain uses TRBV4-3 with TRBJ1-6; D remains unclear. The CDR3 spans 14 residues. Deletions cut 4 bases from V and 4 bases from J, with 8 bases between. Germline CDR1 and CDR2: LGHNA and YSLEER. CDR3: CASSRADYNSPLHF. In DNA form, the CDR3 reads TGCGCCAGCAGCCGGGCAGATTATAATTCACCCCTCCACTTT.

The CDR3, as DNA: TGTGCCAGCAGCTCGCGGACAGGGTATGGGGGGTCCTCACCCCTCCACTTT. As protein: CASSSRTGYGGSSPLHF. V usage is TRBV13 and J usage is TRBJ1-6; 8 positions agree with TRBD1. Germline CDR1 and CDR2: PRHDT and FYEKMQ (reference sequence). V gave up 4 bases and J gave up 10 bases; unmatched junction bases: 15. This CDR3 spans 17 amino acids.

CDR3 sequence reads: CASSMGQGAYQPQHF. The CDR3 bases are TGTGCCAGCAGCATGGGACAGGGGGCATATCAGCCCCAGCATTTT. The J gene is TRBJ1-5, the V gene TRBV7-2, with 12 bases identical to TRBD1. V gave up 5 bases and J gave up 5 bases; unmatched junction bases: 4. The CDR3 sequence is 15 residues long. Looked up from germline, CDR1 is SGHTA and CDR2 is FQGNSA.

The chain is built from TRBV19 and TRBJ1-5; TRBD1 is a possible D gene (6 bases). Germline V CDR1 and CDR2: LNHDA, SQIVND (reference sequence). Trimming left V 0 bases short and J 2 bases short, with 14 bases between. The CDR3 consists of 17 residues. CDR3 sequence: CASSIDVRGGGNQPQHF. The CDR3 DNA sequence: TGTGCCAGTAGTATAGATGTGAGAGGGGGGGGCAATCAGCCCCAGCATTTT.

The gene calls are TRBV11-3 and TRBJ1-1; TRBD1 aligns across 7 bases. The CDR3 sequence is 14 residues long. Germline CDR1 and CDR2: SGHNT and YENEEA. V lost 8 bases to trimming and J lost 1 base; unmatched junction nucleotides: 7. The CDR3 nucleotides read TGTGCCAGCCAGGGACAGCCACAGAACACTGAAGCTTTCTTT. It is translated as CASQGQPQNTEAFF. The entire variable domain, with the rest obtained from reference TRBV11-3 and TRBJ1-1, is as follows: EAGVVQSPRYKIIEKKQPVAFWCNPISGHNTLYWYLQNLGQGPELLIRYENEEAVDDSQLPKDRFSAERLKGVDSTLKIQPAELGDSAVYLCASQGQPQNTEAFFGQGTRLTVV.

Comment on this clone: Other DNA sequences from this sample encode an identical CDR3 as well. This rearrangement joins TRBV6-6 to TRBJ1-4; TRBD1 matches 10 bases. The CDR3 is 14 amino acids. V gave up 5 bases and J gave up 8 bases; unmatched junction bases: 5. Per germline, CDR1 MNHNY and CDR2 SVGAGI (reference sequence). CDR3 protein: CASSRGTGVEKLFF. The CDR3 DNA reads TGTGCCAGCAGTCGGGGGACAGGGGTGGAAAAACTGTTTTTT.

The gene calls are TRBV4-3 and TRBJ2-1; no firm D call. V dropped 5 bases and J dropped 5 bases, with 16 bases sitting between them. The CDR3 extends over 15 amino acids. Germline CDR1 and CDR2: LGHNA and YSLEER. In DNA, the CDR3 is TGCGCCAGCAGCGCCGGGTCAAGCCAGCACAATGAGCAGTTCTTC. This translates into CASSAGSSQHNEQFF.

V usage is TRBV4-3 and J usage is TRBJ1-2; a weak D match, TRBD1 (5 bases). This CDR3 has 16 amino acids. V shed 4 bases and J shed 4 bases, with 19 bases lying between them. The germline CDR1 and CDR2 sequences are LGHNA and YSLEER. CDR3 nucleotides: TGCGCCAGCAGCCCAACAGCGGGGGGATCCTTCTATGGCTACACCTTC. It codes for CASSPTAGGSFYGYTF.

The chain links TRBV28 to TRBJ1-2, with TRBD1 matching 9 bases. CDR1 and CDR2 from the germline V gene are MDHEN and SYDVKM. The CDR3 loop spans 16 amino acids. Unmatched junction bases numbered 15, after V lost 7 bases and J lost 6 bases. As DNA, the CDR3 is TGTGCCAGCACCGACTCCGGGACAGGGCTTTACGATGGCTACACCTTC. Translation gives CASTDSGTGLYDGYTF.

The chain recombines TRBV14 with TRBJ1-1; 7 bases are a match to TRBD1. In germline, CDR1 is SGHDN, CDR2 FVKESK. The V and J ends lost 4 bases and 6 bases, in that order; junction bases with no gene match: 14. This CDR3 is 16 amino acids long. CDR3 sequence (DNA): TGTGCCAGCAGCCTCAGTTTAGGTACAGGGGTCGCTGAAGCTTTCTTT. It yields the protein CASSLSLGTGVAEAFF. The entire variable domain, with the rest obtained from reference TRBV14 and TRBJ1-1, is as follows: EAGVTQFPSHSVIEKGQTVTLRCDPISGHDNLYWYRRVMGKEIKFLLHFVKESKQDESGMPNNRFLAERTGGTYSTLKVQPAELEDSGVYFCASSLSLGTGVAEAFFGQGTRLTVV.